The 20 T cell receptor beta chains in this list originate from one sample, sequenced in a study of T cells in Graves' hyperthyroidism and ophthalmopathy. Amplified TCR beta CDR3 regions came from RNA transcripts. With the HTBI primer set, the TCR CDR3 went through a first round of RT-PCR. TCRdb analysed the multiplex PCR reads with MiXCR anew, one entry per CDR3 protein. The data show around 520,000 distinct CDR3 sequences, roughly 15% seen once. The sequenced sample consisted of blood. The source of these receptors is a woman in her forties with Graves' hyperthyroidism.

This chain connects TRBV10-3 to TRBJ2-1; 7 bases agree with TRBD2. Losses at the gene ends were 10 bases for V and 9 bases for J; bases not matched to a gene: 6. Germline loops: CDR1 ENHRY, CDR2 SYGVKD. CDR3 length equals 11 residues. CDR3: CATMREGEQFF. In DNA, the CDR3 is TGTGCCACCATGAGGGAGGGTGAGCAGTTCTTC.

This clonotype was observed a handful of times. The chain joins TRBV19 to TRBJ2-4, with D unresolved. Trimming took off 10 bases at V and 0 bases at J, with 10 bases between the two ends. In germline, CDR1 is LNHDA, CDR2 SQIVND (reference sequence). The CDR3 covers 13 residues. CDR3 bases: TGTGCCACCCAAGACCTAGCCAAAAACATTCAGTACTTC. Translation: CATQDLAKNIQYF. Full variable domain (missing parts from reference TRBV19 and TRBJ2-4): DGGITQSPKYLFRKEGQNVTLSCEQNLNHDAMYWYRQDPGQGLRLIYYSQIVNDFQKGDIAEGYSVSREKKESFPLTVTSAQKNPTAFYLCATQDLAKNIQYFGAGTRLSVL.

The CDR3 spells CASRGPGRRHSPLHF. CDR3 nucleotide sequence: TGTGCCAGCAGAGGCCCGGGACGGCGGCATTCACCCCTCCACTTT. The chain combines TRBV12-3 or TRBV12-4 with TRBJ1-6, with D possibly matching TRBD1 (5 bases). This CDR3 is 15 amino acids long. The V end was cut by 6 bases, the J end by 8 bases, with 17 bases between.

Many counts were recorded for this clonotype. The CDR3 nucleotides are TGTGCCAGCAGTGTCGTAGGACTAGCGGGAGGGGACAGCTCCTACGAGCAGTACTTC. Translated: CASSVVGLAGGDSSYEQYF. The chain couples TRBV2 to TRBJ2-7, with TRBD2 identical over 15 bases. Germline CDR1 is SNHLY and CDR2 is FYNNEI. The CDR3 is 19 amino acids. The trim removed 4 bases at V and 0 bases at J, leaving 10 bases unmatched.

On this clonotype: An end of the junction does not agree with germline; a read error may underlie this. This sequence joins TRBV7-9 and TRBJ2-1, with a possible D match to TRBD2 (5 bases). The CDR3 loop spans 18 amino acids. Germline V gene sequence: CDR1 SEHNR, CDR2 FQNEAQ (reference sequence). The DNA for the CDR3 is TGTGCCAGCAGCTTATTTAGGCCCCGTGATAGCGAGTACAATGAGCCGTTCTTC. It is translated as CASSLFRPRDSEYNEPFF.

The chain is built from TRBV11-2 and TRBJ2-7, with D possibly called TRBD1 or TRBD2 (5 bases each). V shed 2 bases and J shed 6 bases, with 8 bases lying between them. Germline CDR1 is SGHAT and CDR2 is FQNNGV. The length of the CDR3 is 12 residues. As DNA, the CDR3 is TGTGCCAGCAGCTTATTGGGGACCGAGCAGTACTTC. This gives the protein CASSLLGTEQYF.

This clonotype was observed at least ten times. The chain is built from TRBV20-1 and TRBJ2-2, with TRBD2 matching 9 bases. V was clipped by 1 base and J by 2 bases; unmatched bases: 5. CDR3 length: 16 amino acids. Germline-derived CDR1 and CDR2 are DFQATT and SNEGSKA (reference sequence). The DNA of the CDR3 is TGCAGTGCTAGAGGACTAGCGGAGACCAACACCGGGGAGCTGTTTTTT. This gives the protein CSARGLAETNTGELFF.

This sequence joins TRBV29-1 and TRBJ1-4, with 7 positions matching TRBD1. The CDR3 loop spans 12 amino acids. Losses at the gene ends were 6 bases for V and 3 bases for J; bases not matched to a gene: 1. Germline CDR1 and CDR2: SQVTM and ANQGSEA. The DNA for the CDR3 is TGCAGCGTCAGGGGGGCTAATGAAAAACTGTTTTTT. It translates to CSVRGANEKLFF. Supplemented by reference TRBV29-1 and TRBJ1-4, the full variable domain reads SAVISQKPSRDICQRGTSLTIQCQVDSQVTMMFWYRQQPGQSLTLIATANQGSEATYESGFVIDKFPISRPNLTFSTLTVSNMSPEDSSIYLCSVRGANEKLFFGSGTQLSVL.

This clonotype has at least ten counts. This rearrangement joins TRBV5-6 to TRBJ2-1; D might be TRBD2 (6 bases). Trimming left V 4 bases short and J 6 bases short, with 20 bases between. The germline V gene encodes CDR1 SGHDT and CDR2 YYEEEE. The CDR3 length is 16 residues. In DNA form, the CDR3 reads TGTGCCAGCAGCGGGGAGCGCGGGGCTCAATTCAATGAGCAGTTCTTC. Its translation is CASSGERGAQFNEQFF.

At least ten counts were recorded for this clonotype. J is TRBJ1-2 and V is TRBV3-1; 7 bases agree with TRBD1. The CDR3 contains 17 residues. Germline trimming cut 2 bases from V and 5 bases from J; bases unmatched to any gene: 14. The germline V gene has CDR1 LGHDT and CDR2 YNNKEL (reference sequence). CDR3 coding DNA: TGTGCCAGCAGCCAAAGAGGCGTAGGGGGCGGAGGGTATGGCTACACCTTC. Protein product: CASSQRGVGGGGYGYTF.

This chain links TRBV20-1 with TRBJ2-1; TRBD1 might be the D (6 bases). Germline V gives CDR1 DFQATT, CDR2 SNEGSKA (reference sequence). There are 15 residues in the CDR3. V dropped 3 bases and J dropped 5 bases, with 17 bases sitting between them. DNA for the CDR3: TGCAGTGCTAGCTCCTCCAGGGGATTGGACAATGAGCAGTTCTTC. As protein: CSASSSRGLDNEQFF.

The chain has TRBV10-3 and TRBJ2-1, with 9 bases matching TRBD1. The CDR3 runs to 15 residues. V lost 8 bases, J lost 8 bases, and 13 bases stayed unmatched. CDR1 ENHRY and CDR2 SYGVKD come from the germline V gene. The CDR3 loop is CAIGYRDRAGDEQFF. CDR3 bases: TGTGCCATCGGGTACCGGGACAGGGCTGGCGATGAGCAGTTCTTC.

The gene calls are TRBV6-1 and TRBJ2-2, with 11 bases lining up with TRBD2. Looked up from germline, CDR1 is MNHNS and CDR2 is SASEGT. The CDR3 consists of 16 residues. The J segment lost 1 base and the V segment lost 5 bases, leaving 3 bases of the junction unmatched. The CDR3 DNA follows: TGTGCCAGCAGTCCACTAGCGGGAGTGAACACCGGGGAGCTGTTTTTT. Its protein product is CASSPLAGVNTGELFF.

This clonotype was counted at least ten times. This chain links TRBV20-1 with TRBJ1-6, with 10 bases aligning to TRBD1. CDR3 size: 13 residues. The germline V gene has CDR1 DFQATT and CDR2 SNEGSKA (reference sequence). The ends lost 3 bases at V and 9 bases at J; junction bases unmatched: 2. In nucleotides, the CDR3 is TGCAGTGCTAGTGGGACAGGGGTTTCACCCCTCCACTTT. Amino acids: CSASGTGVSPLHF.

The CDR3, as DNA: TGTGCCAGCAGTTTAGGTCCCGGGACAGATTCCTATGGCTACACCTTC. It codes for CASSLGPGTDSYGYTF. The chain employs TRBV12-3 or TRBV12-4 and TRBJ1-2, with 7 bases identical to TRBD1. There are 16 residues in the CDR3. V shed 1 base, J shed 4 bases, and the junction held 9 bases outside the gene matches.

The table lists this clonotype with a few counts. This chain links TRBV6-1 with TRBJ1-2, with D perhaps TRBD1 (6 bases). V was trimmed by 7 bases and J by 5 bases, leaving 17 bases between them. Germline-derived CDR1 and CDR2 are MNHNS and SASEGT. The CDR3 loop spans 14 amino acids. CDR3 amino acids: CASKLQGPRYGYTF. In DNA, the CDR3 is TGTGCCAGCAAATTACAGGGCCCCAGGTATGGCTACACCTTC.

This clonotype was counted ten times or more. This chain links TRBV5-6 with TRBJ2-4, with 11 bases lining up with TRBD2. The CDR3 extends over 16 amino acids. The germline V gene encodes CDR1 SGHDT and CDR2 YYEEEE. The J segment lost 0 bases and the V segment lost 2 bases, leaving 1 base of the junction unmatched. The CDR3 is CASSFSGRVAKNIQYF. The DNA of the CDR3 is TGTGCCAGCAGCTTTAGCGGGAGGGTAGCCAAAAACATTCAGTACTTC.

There are many counts of this clonotype. The rearrangement links TRBV30 to TRBJ1-2; weak D call: TRBD1 (6 bases). Germline-derived CDR1 and CDR2 are GTSNPN and SVGIG (reference sequence). The CDR3 is made up of 12 amino acids. The V and J ends lost 2 bases and 8 bases respectively, with 12 bases between them. The CDR3 nucleotides are TGTGCCTGGAGTTCGGGACAATGGGGCTACACCTTC. Translated, it gives CAWSSGQWGYTF.

Many counts were recorded for this clonotype. This chain links TRBV11-3 with TRBJ1-1; 8 bases align to TRBD1. The length of the CDR3 is 13 residues. The germline V gene has CDR1 SGHNT and CDR2 YENEEA. The V gene end was trimmed by 4 bases and the J gene end by 7 bases; junction bases not matched to a gene: 5. The CDR3 nucleotides are TGTGCCAGCAGCTGGACAGGGACAGGTGAAGCTTTCTTT. As protein: CASSWTGTGEAFF.

J is TRBJ1-5 and V is TRBV6-6, with D unresolved. Germline assignment: CDR1 MNHNY and CDR2 SVGAGI (reference sequence). The CDR3 extends over 15 amino acids. V shed 0 bases and J shed 11 bases, with 17 bases lying between them. CDR3 DNA sequence: TGTGCCAGCAGTTACTCTGTCCCAGGCCAAATGGCCCAGCATTTT. Translating it yields CASSYSVPGQMAQHF.